Listed here are 25 T cell receptor beta chains from one sample, sequenced in a study of T-cell reconstitution after alpha-beta-depleted transplantation in children. The library targeted TCRbeta and was prepared with unique molecular identifiers. TCRdb re-called the PCR reads through MiXCR, storing one row per CDR3 protein. The sample includes some 500,000 distinct CDR3 sequences, about 17% seen only once; the top ten take approximately 3%. Specimen: PBMCs from the stem cell graft donor, collected from the stem cell graft. The source is a human donor who donated a stem cell graft to a child with acute lymphoblastic leukemia.

V and J are TRBV27 and TRBJ2-3; weak D call: TRBD2 (6 bases). Trimming shortened V by 8 bases and J by 2 bases, and 20 bases separated the two germline ends. CDR1 and CDR2 (germline): MNHEY, SMNVEV (reference sequence). The CDR3 spans 16 residues. The CDR3, as DNA: TGTGCCAGCGGACTCATCGGGGGACCGACCACAGATACGCAGTATTTT. It encodes CASGLIGGPTTDTQYF.

The chain is built from TRBV25-1 and TRBJ2-5; the D gene is possibly TRBD1 (5 bases). The V and J ends lost 1 base and 2 bases respectively, with 8 bases between them. This CDR3 has 14 amino acids. Germline CDR1 is MGHDK and CDR2 is SYGVNS. CDR3 DNA: TGTGCCAGCAGTGAATCGACAGTACAAGAGACCCAGTACTTC. The encoded protein is CASSESTVQETQYF.

The chain couples TRBV20-1 to TRBJ2-3; 15 nucleotides line up with TRBD2. Germline CDR1 DFQATT, CDR2 SNEGSKA (reference sequence). The trim removed 5 bases at V and 1 base at J, leaving 7 bases unmatched. The length of the CDR3 is 17 residues. DNA for the CDR3: TGCAGTGCTTCCGGACTAGCGGGAGGGCCACGCACAGATACGCAGTATTTT. Amino acids: CSASGLAGGPRTDTQYF.

The rearrangement links TRBV11-2 to TRBJ2-1; TRBD1 matches 8 bases. The CDR3 extends over 13 amino acids. V lost 3 bases to trimming and J lost 5 bases; unmatched junction nucleotides: 0. Germline CDR1 and CDR2: SGHAT and FQNNGV. CDR3 loop: CASSLGQDNEQFF. The CDR3 nucleotides are TGTGCCAGCAGCTTGGGACAGGACAATGAGCAGTTCTTC.

This chain links TRBV5-6 with TRBJ2-5; D remains unclear. V dropped 5 bases and J dropped 4 bases, with 21 bases sitting between them. Germline V gene lookup returns CDR1 SGHDT and CDR2 YYEEEE. The CDR3 consists of 16 residues. CDR3 nucleotides: TGTGCCAGCAGACGGTGGGCTAACCACGGCGTAGAGACCCAGTACTTC. It is translated as CASRRWANHGVETQYF.

The CDR3 DNA reads TGCGCCAGCAGCCAAGGACAGGGGGCCAGGGAAGCTTTCTTT. Its protein is CASSQGQGAREAFF. This chain connects TRBV4-1 to TRBJ1-1; TRBD1 aligns across 10 bases. Germline values: CDR1 MGHRA, CDR2 YSYEKL. This CDR3 has 14 residues. V lost 1 base to trimming and J lost 8 bases; unmatched junction nucleotides: 4.

The rearrangement links TRBV4-1 to TRBJ1-2; D is possibly TRBD1 (5 bases). Germline-derived CDR1 and CDR2 are MGHRA and YSYEKL. The CDR3 has 16 residues. V lost 1 base, J lost 4 bases, and 16 bases lay in between. The CDR3 loop reads CASSQAQPGTVYGYTF. CDR3 bases: TGCGCCAGCAGCCAAGCTCAGCCTGGGACGGTCTATGGCTACACCTTC.

V and J are TRBV27 and TRBJ1-4; 7 bases are a match to TRBD1. The CDR3 sequence is 15 residues long. The germline CDR1 and CDR2 sequences are MNHEY and SMNVEV (reference sequence). V gave up 6 bases and J gave up 7 bases; unmatched junction bases: 11. In DNA, the CDR3 is TGTGCCAGCAGAGTTATTGAAGGGGGCACTGAAAAACTGTTTTTT. The encoded protein is CASRVIEGGTEKLFF.

The chain has TRBV20-1 and TRBJ1-2; 7 nucleotides agree with TRBD1. The ends lost 0 bases at V and 4 bases at J; junction bases unmatched: 17. The CDR3 sequence is 18 residues long. Germline CDR1 reads DFQATT; CDR2 reads SNEGSKA (reference sequence). The CDR3 bases are TGCAGTGCTAGAGATGGATACCTAGACAGGGAGGAAAGCTATGGCTACACCTTC. Translated, it gives CSARDGYLDREESYGYTF.

The chain carries TRBV29-1 and TRBJ2-7; D perhaps matches TRBD1 (6 bases). V gave up 3 bases and J gave up 6 bases, with 12 bases separating them. The CDR3 loop spans 12 amino acids. Germline V lookup: CDR1 SQVTM, CDR2 ANQGSEA. The CDR3 DNA follows: TGCAGCGTTGAGGGGGCGGCGGGCGAGCAGTACTTC. Its translation: CSVEGAAGEQYF.

CDR3 DNA sequence: TGTGCCAGCAGCGCGGGCCTAGGAGAGGGTACCGGGGAGCTGTTTTTT. Translating gives CASSAGLGEGTGELFF. The chain recombines TRBV13 with TRBJ2-2; tentative D call: TRBD2 (5 bases). V gave up 5 bases and J gave up 5 bases, with 18 bases separating them. This CDR3 region has 16 residues. The germline CDR1 and CDR2 sequences are PRHDT and FYEKMQ (reference sequence).

The chain is built from TRBV20-1 and TRBJ2-2, with 8 nucleotides matching TRBD2. The CDR3 contains 14 residues. Germline V gene lookup returns CDR1 DFQATT and CDR2 SNEGSKA (reference sequence). With V trimmed by 5 bases and J by 4 bases, 6 bases remained unmatched. Here the CDR3 DNA reads TGCAGTGCTGCCGGACTAGCAGGCACCGGGGAGCTGTTTTTT. It is translated as CSAAGLAGTGELFF.

This clonotype showed up just a few times. The gene calls are TRBV9 and TRBJ2-1; TRBD2 is a possible D gene (5 bases). Deletions cut 0 bases from V and 0 bases from J, with 10 bases between. The CDR3 runs to 16 residues. The germline CDR1 and CDR2 sequences are SGDLS and YYNGEE. This CDR3 is CASSVVAEVSYNEQFF. The CDR3 DNA is TGTGCCAGCAGCGTAGTGGCGGAGGTCTCCTACAATGAGCAGTTCTTC.

This clonotype was detected only a few times. The chain uses TRBV3-1 and TRBJ1-1, with D hard to call. The germline CDR1 and CDR2 sequences are LGHDT and YNNKEL (reference sequence). There are 12 residues in the CDR3. Trimming cost V 1 base and J 10 bases, with 10 bases left between them. The CDR3 loop reads CASSQGSALAFF. In nucleotides, the CDR3 is TGTGCCAGCAGCCAAGGGTCAGCACTAGCTTTCTTT.

The CDR3, as DNA: TGCGCCAGCAGCTTGGCAGGATTTGATAATTCACCCCTCCACTTT. This sequence encodes CASSLAGFDNSPLHF. The chain joins TRBV5-1 to TRBJ1-6; D gene uncertain. V lost 0 bases, J lost 5 bases, and 9 bases lay in between. The CDR3 extends over 15 amino acids. Germline CDR1 and CDR2: SGHRS and YFSETQ.

This sequence joins TRBV11-2 and TRBJ1-5, with D perhaps matching TRBD1 (5 bases). This CDR3 has 17 residues. Germline V gene data show CDR1 as SGHAT and CDR2 as FQNNGV. Trimming shortened V by 0 bases and J by 2 bases, and 14 bases separated the two germline ends. CDR3 sequence (DNA): TGTGCCAGCAGCTTAGAGTGGGGGTGGGGGGGCAATCAGCCCCAGCATTTT. Translation: CASSLEWGWGGNQPQHF.

V is TRBV18 and J is TRBJ2-5; the match to TRBD1 covers 9 bases. This CDR3 has 14 residues. In germline, CDR1 is KGHSH, CDR2 LQKENI. The J segment lost 5 bases and the V segment lost 0 bases, leaving 1 base of the junction unmatched. The CDR3 DNA follows: TGTGCCAGCTCACCACCCGGACAGGGGGAGACCCAGTACTTC. The encoded protein is CASSPPGQGETQYF.

This chain connects TRBV29-1 to TRBJ2-2, with no clear D. Trimming took off 5 bases at V and 1 base at J, with 14 bases between the two ends. The CDR3 runs to 15 residues. CDR1 SQVTM and CDR2 ANQGSEA come from the germline V gene. The CDR3 sequence: CSVSVVGLNTGELFF. Here the CDR3 DNA reads TGCAGCGTTTCCGTCGTTGGGTTGAACACCGGGGAGCTGTTTTTT.

This chain links TRBV2 with TRBJ2-1; possible D gene TRBD2, 6 bases. The CDR3 has 15 amino acids. Per the germline V gene, CDR1 is SNHLY and CDR2 is FYNNEI. V was clipped by 5 bases and J by 4 bases, with 15 bases between them. The CDR3 loop is CASSPRPGGYNEQFF. The CDR3 DNA follows: TGTGCCAGCAGTCCCCGCCCCGGAGGGTACAATGAGCAGTTCTTC.

This clonotype came up many times. J is TRBJ2-3 and V is TRBV13; TRBD1 aligns across 11 bases. This CDR3 has 15 residues. V shed 3 bases, J shed 3 bases, and the junction held 2 bases outside the gene matches. CDR1 PRHDT and CDR2 FYEKMQ come from the germline V gene (reference sequence). DNA for the CDR3: TGTGCCAGCAGCTTTGGGACAGGGGGGACAGATACGCAGTATTTT. Residues: CASSFGTGGTDTQYF. Full variable domain (remainder filled in from reference TRBV13 and TRBJ2-3): AAGVIQSPRHLIKEKRETATLKCYPIPRHDTVYWYQQGPGQDPQFLISFYEKMQSDKGSIPDRFSAQQFSDYHSELNMSSLELGDSALYFCASSFGTGGTDTQYFGPGTRLTVL.

This clonotype was counted between two and nine times. The V and J genes are TRBV4-1 and TRBJ2-7; D might be TRBD1 (5 bases). Germline values: CDR1 MGHRA, CDR2 YSYEKL. The germline V and J ends were trimmed by 6 bases and 5 bases, with 11 bases remaining between them. CDR3 size: 12 residues. The CDR3 DNA sequence: TGCGCCAGCAGTCCGGACACGGACGAGCAGTACTTC. Protein sequence: CASSPDTDEQYF.

V and J are TRBV10-3 and TRBJ2-4, with 7 bases fitting TRBD2. This CDR3 contains 16 residues. V was clipped by 4 bases and J by 8 bases; unmatched bases: 14. Germline values: CDR1 ENHRY, CDR2 SYGVKD. This chain's CDR3 is CAISADPAGVLDIQYF. Written as DNA, the CDR3 is TGTGCCATCAGTGCCGATCCGGCGGGAGTGTTAGACATTCAGTACTTC.

The chain joins TRBV6-5 to TRBJ2-3, with a tentative D call TRBD2 (6 bases). The CDR3 is 13 amino acids. V dropped 4 bases and J dropped 6 bases, with 11 bases sitting between them. Per the germline V gene, CDR1 is MNHEY and CDR2 is SVGAGI. As DNA, the CDR3 is TGTGCCAGCAGTTGGAGGGTTGATGATACGCAGTATTTT. It codes for CASSWRVDDTQYF.

The rearrangement uses TRBV5-4 and TRBJ1-1, with TRBD1 as a possible D gene (5 bases). The V gene's germline CDR1 is SGHNT and CDR2 YYREEE (reference sequence). V lost 1 base to trimming and J lost 1 base, with 23 bases between them. The CDR3 loop spans 19 amino acids. The CDR3, as DNA: TGTGCCAGCAGCTTGAGGGGTTGGGAAGGGTCCTCCCCGAACACTGAAGCTTTCTTT. This sequence encodes CASSLRGWEGSSPNTEAFF.

This clonotype was recorded at least ten times. This sequence joins TRBV2 and TRBJ1-1, with D perhaps matching TRBD1 (6 bases). Germline CDR1 reads SNHLY; CDR2 reads FYNNEI. CDR3 size: 13 residues. Trimming stripped 5 bases from V and 5 bases from J, with 12 bases between. The CDR3: CASSPQGGTEAFF. The CDR3 DNA reads TGTGCCAGCAGTCCACAGGGCGGGACTGAAGCTTTCTTT.